Listed below are T cell receptor beta chains from one sample, sequenced in a study of blood T cell repertoires in COVID-19. Repertoires were generated with immunoSEQ multiplex PCR, while TCRdb's copy carries only in-frame clones and drops some. Of around 130,000 clones listed, about 88% were seen once; the top ten hold 2.4%. Material: PBMCs or T cells enriched from blood (not recorded which). The receptors were sampled from a middle-aged man with acute COVID-19. CDR3s include the opening cysteine and the closing phenylalanine or tryptophan. D genes are given only for firm matches. Clone size appears in some rows only: once, few, many, or a class for an expanded clone.

j_call d_call v_call clone_size cdr3_aa cdr3_nt
TRBJ2-2 TRBD2 TRBV7-9 few CASSRVAGGHTGELFF TGTGCCAGCAGCCGAGTAGCGGGAGGTCACACCGGGGAGCTGTTTTTT
TRBJ2-1 TRBD2 TRBV6-8 - CASPGTSGAPPHEQFF TGTGCCAGTCCGGGGACTAGCGGGGCCCCCCCTCATGAGCAGTTCTTC
TRBJ2-7 - TRBV14 once CASSRNFGEQYF TGTGCCAGCAGCCGTAACTTTGGCGAGCAGTACTTC
TRBJ2-7 - TRBV28 - CASRVGGAYEQYF TGTGCCAGCCGAGTGGGGGGAGCCTACGAGCAGTACTTC
TRBJ2-7 - TRBV2 - CASRDYYEQYF TGTGCCAGCAGGGACTACTACGAGCAGTACTTC
TRBJ1-2 - TRBV7-3 - CASSSQGNYGYTF TGTGCCAGCAGCTCACAGGGAAACTATGGCTACACCTTC
TRBJ1-1 - TRBV7-9 - CASSSNREGTEAFF TGTGCCAGCAGTTCTAACAGGGAAGGAACTGAAGCTTTCTTT
TRBJ2-2 TRBD2 TRBV11-1 - CASTRLAGIGELFF TGTGCCAGCACCAGACTAGCAGGGATCGGGGAGCTGTTTTTT
TRBJ2-5 - TRBV7-2 - CASSLGYGNLETQYF TGTGCCAGCAGCCTTGGCTACGGGAATTTGGAGACCCAGTACTTC
TRBJ1-2 - TRBV5-1 - CASSLEGRSGYGYTF TGCGCCAGCAGCTTGGAAGGCAGGTCTGGCTATGGCTACACCTTC
TRBJ1-4 - TRBV9 - CASRAGVAGDNEKLFF TGTGCCAGCCGTGCTGGGGTGGCGGGGGACAATGAAAAACTGTTTTTT
TRBJ1-1 TRBD1 TRBV19 - CASTSAQGARTEAFF TGTGCCAGTACCTCCGCTCAGGGGGCGCGGACTGAAGCTTTCTTT
TRBJ2-1 - TRBV1 - CTSSQESGGWNEQFF TGCACCAGCAGCCAAGAGTCAGGGGGGTGGAATGAGCAGTTCTTC
TRBJ2-1 TRBD2 TRBV3-1/TRBV3-2 - CASSQNRTSGRMSYNEQFF TGTGCCAGCAGCCAAAACCGGACTAGCGGGAGGATGTCCTACAATGAGCAGTTCTTC
TRBJ1-5 - TRBV27 - CASSSPPFGGPQHF TGTGCCAGCAGTTCACCCCCTTTTGGCGGGCCCCAGCATTTT
TRBJ2-7 TRBD1 TRBV9 - CASSGGTGLTYEQYF TGTGCCAGCAGCGGCGGGACAGGGTTAACCTACGAGCAGTACTTC
TRBJ2-3 TRBD2 TRBV19 - CASSIGTSLFDTQYF TGTGCCAGTAGTATCGGGACTAGCCTCTTCGATACGCAGTATTTT
TRBJ1-5 - TRBV4-2 - CASSQDREPQHF TGTGCCAGCAGCCAAGATCGGGAGCCCCAGCATTTT
TRBJ1-5 TRBD1 TRBV6-5 - CAITGEGNQPQHF TGTGCCATCACAGGGGAGGGCAATCAGCCCCAGCATTTT
TRBJ2-7 TRBD2 TRBV19 - CASSWSGSNEQYF TGTGCCAGTAGTTGGAGCGGGAGCAACGAGCAGTACTTC
TRBJ2-2 - TRBV11-3 once CASSRGSWSTGELFF TGTGCCAGCAGCAGAGGCTCTTGGAGCACCGGGGAGCTGTTTTTT
TRBJ1-5 - TRBV21-1 - CASSKGGDPGNQPQHF TGTGCCAGCAGCAAAGGGGGGGACCCTGGAAATCAGCCCCAGCATTTT
TRBJ1-1 TRBD1 TRBV7-6 - CASSPDRGNTEAFF TGTGCCAGCAGCCCCGACAGGGGTAACACTGAAGCTTTCTTT
TRBJ2-3 - TRBV2 - CASRGGVLTDTQYF TGTGCCAGCAGAGGAGGAGTGTTGACAGATACGCAGTATTTT
TRBJ2-5 TRBD1 TRBV28 once CASSLTGIGETQYF TGTGCCAGCAGTTTGACAGGGATTGGAGAGACCCAGTACTTC
TRBJ1-1 - TRBV6-5 once CASTSTQGSRVEAFF TGTGCCAGCACCTCAACCCAGGGTTCTCGCGTTGAAGCTTTCTTT
TRBJ2-7 TRBD1 TRBV27 - CASGDRGGSYEQYF TGTGCCAGCGGGGACAGGGGGGGCTCCTACGAGCAGTACTTC
TRBJ2-2 - TRBV28 once CASSSPGHVGSAPGELFF TGTGCCAGCAGTTCCCCTGGCCATGTCGGGTCGGCTCCCGGGGAGCTGTTTTTT
TRBJ1-1 - TRBV27 - CASSFGGRGPTEAFF TGTGCCAGCAGTTTTGGGGGGAGAGGGCCGACTGAAGCTTTCTTT
TRBJ2-7 - TRBV6-4 - CASSAWGRGTYEQYF TGTGCCAGCAGTGCCTGGGGGCGGGGGACCTACGAGCAGTACTTC
TRBJ2-7 - TRBV5-6 - CASSYVAVIQGEQYF TGTGCCAGCAGCTACGTCGCGGTTATCCAAGGCGAGCAGTACTTC
TRBJ2-3 TRBD2 TRBV10-3 once CAISESGTSGTSTDTQYF TGTGCCATCAGTGAGTCCGGCACTAGCGGGACTTCCACAGATACGCAGTATTTT